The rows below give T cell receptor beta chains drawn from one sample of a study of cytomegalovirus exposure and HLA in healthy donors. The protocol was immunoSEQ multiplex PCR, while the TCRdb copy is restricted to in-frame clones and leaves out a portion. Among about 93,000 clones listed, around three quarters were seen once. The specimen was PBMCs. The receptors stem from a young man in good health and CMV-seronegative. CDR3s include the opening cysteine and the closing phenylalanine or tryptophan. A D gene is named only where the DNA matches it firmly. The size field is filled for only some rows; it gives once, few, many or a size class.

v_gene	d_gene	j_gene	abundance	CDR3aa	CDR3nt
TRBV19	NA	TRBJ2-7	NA	CASSMRGNGYEQYF	TGTGCCAGTAGTATGCGAGGGAACGGCTACGAGCAGTACTTC
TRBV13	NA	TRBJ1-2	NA	CASSPRGGGNGYTF	TGTGCCAGCAGCCCCCGAGGGGGGGGTAATGGCTACACCTTC
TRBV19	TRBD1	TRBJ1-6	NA	CASSILPQGENSPLHF	TGTGCCAGTAGTATTCTCCCACAGGGGGAAAATTCACCCCTCCACTTT
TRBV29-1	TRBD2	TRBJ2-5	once	CSVGLAGVETQYF	TGCAGCGTGGGACTAGCGGGAGTTGAGACCCAGTACTTC
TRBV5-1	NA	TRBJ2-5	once	CASSFSQKQETQYF	TGCGCCAGCAGCTTTTCGCAGAAACAAGAGACCCAGTACTTC
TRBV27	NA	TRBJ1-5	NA	CASRPTGPLSSNQPQHF	TGTGCCAGCAGGCCAACAGGACCGCTCTCTAGCAATCAGCCCCAGCATTTT
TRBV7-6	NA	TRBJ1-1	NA	CASGLSGPGKAFF	TGTGCCAGCGGCCTAAGTGGGCCCGGCAAAGCTTTCTTT
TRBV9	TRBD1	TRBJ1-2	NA	CASSVGDRNYGYTF	TGTGCCAGCAGCGTAGGGGACAGAAACTATGGCTACACCTTC
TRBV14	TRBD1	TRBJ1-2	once	CASSPTGVYGYTF	TGTGCCAGCAGCCCAACAGGGGTCTATGGCTACACCTTC
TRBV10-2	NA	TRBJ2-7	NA	CASSGQRSYEQYF	TGCGCCAGCAGTGGACAGAGATCCTACGAGCAGTACTTC
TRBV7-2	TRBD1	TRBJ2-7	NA	CASSFRTGGSYEQYF	TGTGCCAGCAGCTTTCGGACAGGGGGGTCCTACGAGCAGTACTTC
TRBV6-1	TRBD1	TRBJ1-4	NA	CASSGRTGGITNEKLFF	TGTGCCAGCAGTGGGCGGACAGGGGGCATCACTAATGAAAAACTGTTTTTT
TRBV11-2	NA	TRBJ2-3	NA	CASSTTADTQYF	TGTGCCAGCAGCACGACAGCAGATACGCAGTATTTT
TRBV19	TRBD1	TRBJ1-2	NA	CASQTTRTGSYGYTF	TGTGCCAGCCAAACCACCCGGACAGGCTCCTATGGCTACACCTTC
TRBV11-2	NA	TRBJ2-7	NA	CASSARGASSSYEQYF	TGTGCCAGCAGCGCCCGCGGTGCGTCGAGCTCCTACGAGCAGTACTTC
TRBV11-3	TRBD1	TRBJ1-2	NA	CASSPGQGLYGYTF	TGTGCCAGCAGCCCGGGACAGGGACTCTATGGCTACACCTTC
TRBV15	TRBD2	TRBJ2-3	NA	CATSRDLLAGVTDTQYF	TGTGCCACCAGCAGAGATCTTCTAGCGGGGGTCACAGATACGCAGTATTTT
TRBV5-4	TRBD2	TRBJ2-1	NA	CASSMASGRREQFF	TGTGCCAGCAGCATGGCTAGCGGGAGAAGGGAGCAGTTCTTC
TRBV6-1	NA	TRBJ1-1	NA	CASSEVVANTEAFF	TGTGCCAGCAGTGAAGTTGTAGCGAACACTGAAGCTTTCTTT
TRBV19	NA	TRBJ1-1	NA	CASSAPRVNTEAFF	TGTGCCAGTAGTGCGCCGAGGGTGAACACTGAAGCTTTCTTT
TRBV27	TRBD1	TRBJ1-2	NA	CASSLRAGGSYGYTF	TGTGCCAGCAGTTTACGGGCAGGGGGTAGCTATGGCTACACCTTC
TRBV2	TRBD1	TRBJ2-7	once	CASRGTATYEQYF	TGTGCCAGCAGAGGGACAGCCACCTACGAGCAGTACTTC
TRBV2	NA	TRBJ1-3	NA	CASNLQGQGGNTIYF	TGTGCCAGCAACCTACAGGGCCAGGGTGGAAACACCATATATTTT
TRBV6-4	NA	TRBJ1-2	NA	CASRGYRDYGYTF	TGTGCCAGCAGGGGTTATCGGGACTATGGCTACACCTTC
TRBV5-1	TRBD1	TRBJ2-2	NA	CASSLNLKPGQGAWELFF	TGCGCCAGCAGCCTCAACCTTAAACCGGGACAGGGGGCCTGGGAGCTGTTTTTT
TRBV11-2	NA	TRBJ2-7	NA	CASSPSGLGEQYF	TGTGCCAGCAGCCCGTCAGGACTGGGAGAGCAGTACTTC
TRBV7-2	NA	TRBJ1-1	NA	CASSPRRPTGGTEAFF	TGTGCCAGCAGCCCACGACGGCCTACCGGGGGCACTGAAGCTTTCTTT
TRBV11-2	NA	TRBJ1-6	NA	CASSTGTAYNSPLHF	TGTGCCAGCAGCACAGGGACGGCTTATAATTCACCCCTCCACTTT
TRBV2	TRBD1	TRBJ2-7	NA	CASSEDRNRLFYGQYF	TGTGCCAGCAGTGAGGACAGGAATAGACTCTTCTACGGGCAGTACTTC
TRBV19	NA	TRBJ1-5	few	CASSGQGSYYQPQHF	TGTGCCAGTAGTGGTCAAGGGAGCTATTATCAGCCCCAGCATTTT
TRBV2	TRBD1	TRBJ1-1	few	CASRTGNTEAFF	TGTGCCAGCCGGACAGGGAACACTGAAGCTTTCTTT
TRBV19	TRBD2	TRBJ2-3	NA	CASSNPGTRDTQYF	TGTGCCAGTAGTAACCCCGGGACTAGGGATACGCAGTATTTT
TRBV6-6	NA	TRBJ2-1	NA	CASSPSNNEQFF	TGTGCCAGCAGCCCGAGTAACAATGAGCAGTTCTTC
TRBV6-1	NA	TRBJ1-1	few	CASSAGDVRTEAFF	TGTGCCAGCAGTGCAGGGGATGTCAGGACTGAAGCTTTCTTT
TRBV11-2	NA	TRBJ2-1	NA	CASTLIHNEQFF	TGTGCCAGCACCCTAATTCACAATGAGCAGTTCTTC
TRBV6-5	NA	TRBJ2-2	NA	CASRVPGNTGELFF	TGTGCCAGCAGGGTGCCGGGGAACACCGGGGAGCTGTTTTTT
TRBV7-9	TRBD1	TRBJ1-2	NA	CASSSGTGPYGYTF	TGTGCCAGCAGCTCCGGGACAGGGCCCTATGGCTACACCTTC
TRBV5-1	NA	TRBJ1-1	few	CASSPDIGQAGAFF	TGCGCCAGCAGCCCAGACATCGGACAAGCAGGAGCTTTCTTT
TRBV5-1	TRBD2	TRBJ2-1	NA	CASSLTSGGANEQFF	TGCGCCAGCAGCTTGACTAGCGGGGGGGCCAATGAGCAGTTCTTC